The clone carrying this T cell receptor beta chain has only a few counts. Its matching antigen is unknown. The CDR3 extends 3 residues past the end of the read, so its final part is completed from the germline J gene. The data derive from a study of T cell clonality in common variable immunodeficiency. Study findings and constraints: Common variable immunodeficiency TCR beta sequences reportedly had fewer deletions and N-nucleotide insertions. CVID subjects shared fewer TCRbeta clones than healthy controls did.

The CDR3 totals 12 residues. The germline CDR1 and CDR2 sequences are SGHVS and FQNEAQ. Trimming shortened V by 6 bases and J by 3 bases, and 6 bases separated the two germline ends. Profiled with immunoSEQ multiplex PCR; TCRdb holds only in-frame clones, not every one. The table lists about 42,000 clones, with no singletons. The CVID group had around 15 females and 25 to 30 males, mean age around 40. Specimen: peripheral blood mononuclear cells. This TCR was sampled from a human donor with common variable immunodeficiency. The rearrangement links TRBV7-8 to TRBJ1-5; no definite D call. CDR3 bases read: TGTGCCAGCAGTCCTTCCAATCAGCCC. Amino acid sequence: CASSPSNQP. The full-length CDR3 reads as CASSPSNQPQHF.